The clone carrying this T cell receptor (beta chain) was seen more than once but under ten times. Its antigen is currently unknown. This record comes from a study of cytomegalovirus exposure and HLA in healthy donors. Healthy bone marrow donors made up the donors. Primers: 60 Vbeta forward and 13 Jbeta reverse. Produced via immunoSEQ multiplex PCR; TCRdb's table is partial and in-frame only. Here the sample spans under 50,000 clones, about nine tenths being singletons. The V end lost 7 bases, the J end lost 5 bases, and 17 bases lay between the germline ends. Germline V CDR1 and CDR2: MNHNS, SASEGT. The CDR3 spans 14 residues. Study observations and caveats: Looking again later, the authors saw that most CMV-associated TCR beta chains seemed HLA-restricted. Based on reports, TCR beta sequences accurately predicted HLA-A and HLA-B alleles for most subjects. It was in a later analysis that TCR association rates were seen to vary by HLA locus, highest for DRB1 and lowest for HLA-C.

The chain has TRBV6-1 and TRBJ2-5; a weak D match, TRBD2 (7 bases). The specimen sequenced was PBMCs. The receptor was isolated from a woman aged 40 to 50 in good health and CMV-seropositive. Written as DNA, the CDR3 is TGTGCCAGCAACCCGCGGGGGCCTCGGGAGACCCAGTACTTC. Its translation is CASNPRGPRETQYF.